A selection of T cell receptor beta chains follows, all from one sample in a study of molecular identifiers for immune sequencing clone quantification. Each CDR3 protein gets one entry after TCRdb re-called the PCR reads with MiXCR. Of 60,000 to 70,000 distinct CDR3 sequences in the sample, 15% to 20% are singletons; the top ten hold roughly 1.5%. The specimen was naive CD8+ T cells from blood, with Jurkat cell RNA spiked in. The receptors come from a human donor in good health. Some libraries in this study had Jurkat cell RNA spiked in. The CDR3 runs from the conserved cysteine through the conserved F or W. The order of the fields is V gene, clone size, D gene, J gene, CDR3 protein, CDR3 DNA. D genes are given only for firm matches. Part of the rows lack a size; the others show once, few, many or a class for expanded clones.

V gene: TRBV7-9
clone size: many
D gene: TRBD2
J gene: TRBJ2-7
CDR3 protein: CASSSSGSQSLYEQYF
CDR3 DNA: TGTGCCAGCAGCTCTAGCGGGAGTCAGTCATTGTACGAGCAGTACTTC

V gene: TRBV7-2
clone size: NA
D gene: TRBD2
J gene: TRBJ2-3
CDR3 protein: CASSPTGGRAGTQYF
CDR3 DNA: TGTGCCAGCAGCCCGACTGGCGGGAGGGCAGGTACGCAGTATTTT

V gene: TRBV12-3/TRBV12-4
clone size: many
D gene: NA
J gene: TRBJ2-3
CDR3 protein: CASGGISSTDTQYF
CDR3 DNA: TGTGCCAGCGGGGGGATCTCTAGCACAGATACGCAGTATTTT

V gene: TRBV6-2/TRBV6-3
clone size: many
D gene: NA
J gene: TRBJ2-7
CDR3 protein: CASSYSGRSGPEQYF
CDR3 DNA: TGTGCCAGCAGTTACTCCGGACGATCGGGGCCCGAGCAGTACTTC

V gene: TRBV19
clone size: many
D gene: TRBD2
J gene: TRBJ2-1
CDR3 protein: CASSIFGGNYNEQFF
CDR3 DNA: TGTGCCAGTAGTATTTTCGGGGGGAATTACAATGAGCAGTTCTTC

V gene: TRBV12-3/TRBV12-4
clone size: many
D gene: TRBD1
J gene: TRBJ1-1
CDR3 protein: CASSGTGPNTEAFF
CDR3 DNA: TGTGCCAGCAGTGGGACAGGACCGAACACTGAAGCTTTCTTT

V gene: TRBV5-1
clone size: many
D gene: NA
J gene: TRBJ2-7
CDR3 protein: CASSLDGPYEQYF
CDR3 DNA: TGCGCCAGCAGCTTGGACGGACCCTACGAGCAGTACTTC

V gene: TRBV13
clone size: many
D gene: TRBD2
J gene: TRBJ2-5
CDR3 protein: CASSQRTSGSKTQYF
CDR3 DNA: TGTGCCAGCAGCCAAAGGACTAGCGGGAGTAAGACCCAGTACTTC

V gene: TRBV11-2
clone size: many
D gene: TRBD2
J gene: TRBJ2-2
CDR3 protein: CASSRRTSGISSGELFF
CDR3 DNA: TGTGCCAGCAGCCGACGGACTAGCGGGATATCGTCTGGGGAGCTGTTTTTT

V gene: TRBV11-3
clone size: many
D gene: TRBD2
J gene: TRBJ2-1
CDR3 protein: CASSSNPGLAGVLGNEQFF
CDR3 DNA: TGTGCCAGCAGCTCCAACCCGGGACTAGCGGGAGTTTTGGGAAATGAGCAGTTCTTC

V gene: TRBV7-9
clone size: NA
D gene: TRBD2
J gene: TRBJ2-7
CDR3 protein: CASSLDTSGAYEQYF
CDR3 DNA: TGTGCCAGCAGCTTAGATACTAGCGGAGCCTACGAGCAGTACTTC

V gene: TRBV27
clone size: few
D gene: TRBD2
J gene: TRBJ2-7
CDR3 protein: CASSSGTSGNEQYF
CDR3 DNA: TGTGCCAGCAGTTCTGGGACTAGCGGTAACGAGCAGTACTTC

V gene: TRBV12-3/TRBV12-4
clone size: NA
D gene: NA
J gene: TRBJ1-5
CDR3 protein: CASSLGQGWRPQHF
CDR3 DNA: TGTGCCAGCAGTTTGGGGCAGGGTTGGCGGCCCCAGCATTTT

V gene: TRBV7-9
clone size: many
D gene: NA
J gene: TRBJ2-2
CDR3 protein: CASSQPLNTGELFF
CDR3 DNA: TGTGCCAGCAGTCAACCTCTGAACACCGGGGAGCTGTTTTTT

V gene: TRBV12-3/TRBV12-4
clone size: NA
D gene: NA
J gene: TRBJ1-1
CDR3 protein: CASSLGRMNTEAFF
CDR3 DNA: TGTGCCAGCAGTTTAGGACGTATGAACACTGAAGCTTTCTTT

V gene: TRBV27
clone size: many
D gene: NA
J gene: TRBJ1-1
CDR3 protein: CASKLGGEAFF
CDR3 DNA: TGTGCCAGCAAACTAGGAGGTGAAGCTTTCTTT